This T cell receptor (beta chain) came from a study of cytomegalovirus exposure and HLA in healthy donors. With 60 Vbeta and 13 Jbeta primers, the PCR was carried out. Using immunoSEQ multiplex PCR, the repertoire was profiled, and TCRdb retains in-frame clones only, with some absent. The sample yields around 71,000 clones, approximately 70% seen once. Turning to this clone: Its target is not known.

Findings and limits, study-wide: A later analysis linked a missense DCLRE1C variant to TCR beta V- and J-gene trimming.

Germline lookup yields CDR1 MNHEY and CDR2 SMNVEV (reference sequence). CDR3 length equals 14 residues. Deletions cut 2 bases from V and 7 bases from J, with 11 bases between. The sample consisted of PBMCs. This TCR came from a male donor in good health and CMV-seropositive. This chain links TRBV27 with TRBJ1-4; D may be TRBD1 (5 bases). The DNA for the CDR3 is TGTGCCAGCAGTTTAAGGGGAAGGGGTGAAAAACTGTTTTTT. It specifies CASSLRGRGEKLFF.